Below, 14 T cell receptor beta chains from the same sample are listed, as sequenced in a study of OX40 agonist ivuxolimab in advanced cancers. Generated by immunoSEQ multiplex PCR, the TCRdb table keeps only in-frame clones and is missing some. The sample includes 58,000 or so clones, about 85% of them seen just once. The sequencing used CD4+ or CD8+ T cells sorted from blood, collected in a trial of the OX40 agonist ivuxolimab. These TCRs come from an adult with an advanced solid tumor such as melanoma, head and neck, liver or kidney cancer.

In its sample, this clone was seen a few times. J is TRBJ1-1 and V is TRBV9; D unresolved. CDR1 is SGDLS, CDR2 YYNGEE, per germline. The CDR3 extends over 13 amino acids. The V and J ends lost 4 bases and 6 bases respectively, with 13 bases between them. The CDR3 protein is CASSPRPFSEAFF. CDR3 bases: TGTGCCAGCAGCCCCCGACCGTTCTCTGAAGCTTTCTTT.

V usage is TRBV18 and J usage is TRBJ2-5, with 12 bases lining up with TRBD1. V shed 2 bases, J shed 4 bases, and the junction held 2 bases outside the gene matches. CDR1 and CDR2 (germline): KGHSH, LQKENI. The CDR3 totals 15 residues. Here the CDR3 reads CASSPGTGGSETQYF. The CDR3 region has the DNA TGTGCCAGCTCACCAGGGACAGGGGGCTCAGAGACCCAGTACTTC.

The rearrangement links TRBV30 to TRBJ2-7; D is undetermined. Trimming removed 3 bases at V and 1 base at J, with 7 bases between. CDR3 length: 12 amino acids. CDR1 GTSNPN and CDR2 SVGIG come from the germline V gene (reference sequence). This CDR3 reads CAWRKNSYEQYF. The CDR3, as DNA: TGTGCCTGGAGGAAAAATTCCTACGAGCAGTACTTC.

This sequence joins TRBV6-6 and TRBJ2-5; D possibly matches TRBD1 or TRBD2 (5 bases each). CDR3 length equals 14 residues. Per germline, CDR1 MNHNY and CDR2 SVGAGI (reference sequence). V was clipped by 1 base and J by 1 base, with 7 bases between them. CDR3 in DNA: TGTGCCAGCAGTTACTACGGGGCCCAAGAGACCCAGTACTTC. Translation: CASSYYGAQETQYF.

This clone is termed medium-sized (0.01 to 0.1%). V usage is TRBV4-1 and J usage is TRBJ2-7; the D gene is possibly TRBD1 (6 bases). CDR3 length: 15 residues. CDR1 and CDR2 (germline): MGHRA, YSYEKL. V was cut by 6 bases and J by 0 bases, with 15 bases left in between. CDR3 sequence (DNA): TGCGCCAGCAGGGCTCCGGACAGATTCTCCTACGAGCAGTACTTC. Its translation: CASRAPDRFSYEQYF.

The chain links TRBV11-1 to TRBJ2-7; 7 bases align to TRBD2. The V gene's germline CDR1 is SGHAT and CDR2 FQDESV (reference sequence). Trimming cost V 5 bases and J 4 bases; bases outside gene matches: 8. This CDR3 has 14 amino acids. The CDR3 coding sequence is TGTGCCAGCAGCCATGGGCTAGCGGATTACGAGCAGTACTTC. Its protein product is CASSHGLADYEQYF.

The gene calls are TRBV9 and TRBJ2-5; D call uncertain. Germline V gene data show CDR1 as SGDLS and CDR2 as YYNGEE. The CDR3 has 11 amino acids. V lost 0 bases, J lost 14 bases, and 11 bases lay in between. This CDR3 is CASSVGIGYYF. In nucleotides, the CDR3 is TGTGCCAGCAGCGTAGGAATTGGCTACTACTTC.

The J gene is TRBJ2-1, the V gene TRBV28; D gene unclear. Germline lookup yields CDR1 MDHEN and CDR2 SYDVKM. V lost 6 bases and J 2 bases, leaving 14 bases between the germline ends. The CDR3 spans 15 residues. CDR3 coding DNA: TGTGCCAGCAGCCCAATGGGCGGAGCCTACAATGAGCAGTTCTTC. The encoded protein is CASSPMGGAYNEQFF.

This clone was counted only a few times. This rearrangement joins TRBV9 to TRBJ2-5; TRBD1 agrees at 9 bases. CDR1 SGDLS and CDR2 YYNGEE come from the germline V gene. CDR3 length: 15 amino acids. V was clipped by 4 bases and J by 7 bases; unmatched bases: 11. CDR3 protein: CASSSGTGTRWTQYF. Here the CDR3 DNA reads TGTGCCAGCAGCTCCGGGACAGGGACCCGGTGGACCCAGTACTTC.

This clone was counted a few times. CDR3 bases: TGCGCCAGCAGCCAAGATACAGACAGACTGAACTCTGGAAACACCATATATTTT. It yields the protein CASSQDTDRLNSGNTIYF. This chain joins TRBV4-1 and TRBJ1-3; a possible D gene is TRBD1 (5 bases). V shed 0 bases and J shed 0 bases, with 15 bases lying between them. CDR3 length: 18 amino acids. Germline values: CDR1 MGHRA, CDR2 YSYEKL.

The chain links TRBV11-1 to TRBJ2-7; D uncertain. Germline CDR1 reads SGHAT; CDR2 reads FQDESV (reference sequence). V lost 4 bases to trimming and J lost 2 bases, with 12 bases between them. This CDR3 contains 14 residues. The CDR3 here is CASSSAGSPYEQYF. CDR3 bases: TGTGCCAGCAGCTCCGCCGGTAGCCCCTACGAGCAGTACTTC. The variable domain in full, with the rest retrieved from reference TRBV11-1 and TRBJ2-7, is EAEVAQSPRYKITEKSQAVAFWCDPISGHATLYWYRQILGQGPELLVQFQDESVVDDSQLPKDRFSAERLKGVDSTLKIQPAELGDSAMYLCASSSAGSPYEQYFGPGTRLTVT.

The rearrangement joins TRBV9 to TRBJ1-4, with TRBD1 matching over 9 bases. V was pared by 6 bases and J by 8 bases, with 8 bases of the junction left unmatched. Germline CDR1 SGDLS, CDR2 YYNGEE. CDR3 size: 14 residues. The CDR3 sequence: CASTTGQGNEKLFF. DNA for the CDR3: TGTGCCAGCACGACCGGACAGGGGAACGAAAAACTGTTTTTT.

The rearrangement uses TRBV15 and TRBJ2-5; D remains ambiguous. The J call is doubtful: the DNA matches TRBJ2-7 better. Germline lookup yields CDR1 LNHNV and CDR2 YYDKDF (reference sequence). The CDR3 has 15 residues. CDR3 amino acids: CATSRARTLLTEQYF. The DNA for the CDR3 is TGTGCCACCAGCAGAGCTCGCACCTTGCTCACCGAGCAGTACTTC.

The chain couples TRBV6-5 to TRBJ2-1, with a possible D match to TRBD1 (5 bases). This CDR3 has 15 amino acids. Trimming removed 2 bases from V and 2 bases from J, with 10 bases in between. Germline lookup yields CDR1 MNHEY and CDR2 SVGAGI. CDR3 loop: CASSYDKGTYNEQFF. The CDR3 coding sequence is TGTGCCAGCAGTTACGATAAGGGGACCTACAATGAGCAGTTCTTC.